Listed here are 4 T cell receptor beta chains from one sample, sequenced in a study of naive and memory T cell subsets. A UMI-containing oligonucleotide was joined by 3' ligation to the TCR cDNA template. Ligated cDNA underwent four rounds of PCR with nested alpha and beta constant region primers and SP2. Using its own MiXCR run on the 5' RACE reads, TCRdb lists one record per CDR3 protein. The top ten hold around 2.5% of the sample, which has tens of thousands of distinct CDR3 sequences, about a sixth seen once. These receptors all stem from a female donor in good health.

The chain is built from TRBV29-1 and TRBJ2-7; D might be TRBD1 or TRBD2, each matching 7 bases. Germline CDR1 is SQVTM and CDR2 is ANQGSEA. The CDR3 runs to 12 residues. V lost 6 bases and J lost 3, with 12 bases in between. CDR3 nucleotides: TGCAGCGTGGCAGGGGGGGGCTACGAGCAGTACTTC. Protein sequence: CSVAGGGYEQYF.

This clonotype was counted ten times or more. The chain combines TRBV7-8 with TRBJ1-6; D is perhaps TRBD1 (6 bases). The CDR3 has 15 residues. Trimming removed 4 bases at V and 6 bases at J, with 13 bases between. Germline CDR1 and CDR2: SGHVS and FQNEAQ. The CDR3 nucleotides are TGTGCCAGCAGCTCCCTTGGACAGTTTAATTCACCCCTCCACTTT. This translates into CASSSLGQFNSPLHF.

This clonotype was picked up a small number of times. A read error may be the cause here, since a much bigger clone is one base away. The gene calls are TRBV29-1 and TRBJ1-1; D is perhaps TRBD1 (5 bases). Trimming pared 7 bases from V and 1 base from J, leaving 10 bases between. Germline V gene lookup returns CDR1 SQVTM and CDR2 ANQGSEA. CDR3 length equals 12 residues. This chain's CDR3 is CSGGGRNTEAFF. CDR3 nucleotide sequence: TGCAGCGGGGGGGGTAGGAACACTGAAGCTTTCTTT.

In its sample, this clonotype was seen many times. The CDR3 DNA sequence: TGCAGCGTTGAAGCCCGGACAGGCCGTAATGAAAAACTGTTTTTT. Protein: CSVEARTGRNEKLFF. The rearrangement links TRBV29-1 to TRBJ1-4, with 7 bases fitting TRBD1. Germline trimming cut 1 base from V and 4 bases from J; bases unmatched to any gene: 6. The CDR3 sequence is 15 residues long. Germline CDR1 and CDR2: SQVTM and ANQGSEA.